The rows below give T cell receptor beta chains drawn from one sample of a study of OX40 agonist ivuxolimab in advanced cancers. Using immunoSEQ multiplex PCR, the repertoire was profiled, and TCRdb retains in-frame clones only, with some absent. Among about 37,000 clones listed, 70% to 85% were seen once. Material: CD4+ or CD8+ T cells sorted from blood, obtained in a trial of the OX40 agonist ivuxolimab. Source of these receptors: an adult with an advanced solid tumor such as melanoma, head and neck, liver or kidney cancer. Each CDR3 is given with its conserved first and last residue. D genes are given only for firm matches. Clone size is shown for a subset of rows, as once, few, many or a class of expanded clone.

TGTGCCACCCTACAGGGGATAACCTACAATGAGCAGTTCTTC	CATLQGITYNEQFF	TRBV10-3	TRBJ2-1	NA	TRBD1
TGTGCCAGCAGCCTGGAGACCCAGTACTTC	CASSLETQYF	TRBV7-9	TRBJ2-5	NA	NA
TGTGCCAGCAGCTCCTCAGGGGGCGCGGGCACTGAAGCTTTCTTT	CASSSSGGAGTEAFF	TRBV9	TRBJ1-1	NA	TRBD1
TGTGCTAGCAGCTCACTAAGTCGGGTCCAAGAGACCCAGTACTTC	CASSSLSRVQETQYF	TRBV7-7	TRBJ2-5	NA	NA
TGTGCCAGCAGTCATTCCAGGGTAAGACAGCCCCAGCATTTT	CASSHSRVRQPQHF	TRBV5-6	TRBJ1-5	NA	NA
TGTGCCAGTAGTACTCAGGGGGGGAACTACGAGCAGTACTTC	CASSTQGGNYEQYF	TRBV19	TRBJ2-7	NA	NA
TGTGCCAGCAGTTTGACAGGGGGCAATCAGCCCCAGCATTTT	CASSLTGGNQPQHF	TRBV2	TRBJ1-5	NA	TRBD1
TGTGCCATCAGCCGACAGGGGACGAACTATGGCTACACCTTC	CAISRQGTNYGYTF	TRBV6-5	TRBJ1-2	once	TRBD1
TGCGCCAGCAGCCCGGGACTAGCGGGGTCTTCGGCCTTAAATGAGCAGTTCTTC	CASSPGLAGSSALNEQFF	TRBV4-3	TRBJ2-1	NA	TRBD2
TGTGCCAGCAGCTTGATGGGGACAGGGGGCTCCTACGAGCAGTACTTC	CASSLMGTGGSYEQYF	TRBV5-4	TRBJ2-7	few	TRBD1
TGCGCCAGCAGCGGCGCCGGGACAGGGGACACCGGGGAGCTGTTTTTT	CASSGAGTGDTGELFF	TRBV5-1	TRBJ2-2	once	TRBD1
TGTGCTAGTGGTTTAGGTGTAACTAATGAAAAACTGTTTTTT	CASGLGVTNEKLFF	TRBV12-5	TRBJ1-4	NA	NA
TGTGCCAGCAGGAAAACCGGGACGGCCCCCTACGAGCAGTACTTC	CASRKTGTAPYEQYF	TRBV6-5	TRBJ2-7	few	NA
TGCGCCAGCAGCCAAGAAGGACAGGAGAATCAGCCCCAGCATTTT	CASSQEGQENQPQHF	TRBV4-3	TRBJ1-5	NA	TRBD1
TGTGCCACCTCCCCAGACTACAATGAGCAGTTCTTC	CATSPDYNEQFF	TRBV25-1	TRBJ2-1	few	NA
TGTGCCAGCAGTGAAGCGTACGAGCAGTACTTC	CASSEAYEQYF	TRBV6-1	TRBJ2-7	NA	NA
TGTGCCAGCAGTGTTAGCGGGAGTCGAAACACCGGGGAGCTGTTTTTT	CASSVSGSRNTGELFF	TRBV28	TRBJ2-2	NA	TRBD2
TGTGCCAGCAGCTTGAGGTTGGGAGAAGAGACCCAGTACTTC	CASSLRLGEETQYF	TRBV7-9	TRBJ2-5	NA	NA
TGTGCCTGGAGGGGGGACCGATACAATGAGCAGTTCTTC	CAWRGDRYNEQFF	TRBV30	TRBJ2-1	few	NA
TGTGCCAGCAGCTCCGGACTAGCGGGAACCGGGGAGCTGTTTTTT	CASSSGLAGTGELFF	TRBV7-3	TRBJ2-2	NA	TRBD2
TGTGCCAGCAGGGCTAGCGGGACCTACGAGCAGTACTTC	CASRASGTYEQYF	TRBV7-3	TRBJ2-7	NA	TRBD2
TGTGCCATCAGTGAGCGGACTAGTTCTTCGACTGAGCAGTTCTTC	CAISERTSSSTEQFF	TRBV10-3	TRBJ2-1	NA	TRBD2
TGTGCCAGCAGTGAAGGGGTTGGGTTGCTCGCCACTGAAGCTTTCTTT	CASSEGVGLLATEAFF	TRBV2	TRBJ1-1	NA	NA
TGTGCCAGCAGTTACTCGGGTAATGAGCAGTTCTTC	CASSYSGNEQFF	TRBV6-5	TRBJ2-1	NA	NA
TGTGCCAGTAGGAGGGGACTAGCGGTCTACAATGAGCAGTTCTTC	CASRRGLAVYNEQFF	TRBV19	TRBJ2-1	NA	TRBD2
TGCAGCGTGCAGGGGGCGCGGAATAATGAAAAACTGTTTTTT	CSVQGARNNEKLFF	TRBV29-1	TRBJ1-4	few	TRBD1
TGTGCCAGCTCACTAGGGACAGGAACCTACGAGCAGTACTTC	CASSLGTGTYEQYF	TRBV18	TRBJ2-7	NA	TRBD1
TGTGCCAGCAGCTTAGATCCGGCAGTCTCCTACGAGCAGTACTTC	CASSLDPAVSYEQYF	TRBV7-2	TRBJ2-7	few	NA
TGCGCCAGCAGCTTGAACGGCTATAGCAATCAGCCCCAGCATTTT	CASSLNGYSNQPQHF	TRBV5-1	TRBJ1-5	NA	NA
TGCAGCGTCCGTTTGGACAGCGGGGAGACCCAGTACTTC	CSVRLDSGETQYF	TRBV29-1	TRBJ2-5	NA	NA
TGTGCCAGCAGCGTAGTAGGAGAGGGGCTCGAGCAGTTCTTC	CASSVVGEGLEQFF	TRBV9	TRBJ2-1	once	NA
TGTGCCAGTAAAAGTAGTCTAACTAACCGAGAGACCCAGTACTTC	CASKSSLTNRETQYF	TRBV19	TRBJ2-5	NA	NA
TGTGCCAGCAGCCGAGACAGGTTAGACTCCTATGGCTACACCTTC	CASSRDRLDSYGYTF	TRBV6-6	TRBJ1-2	NA	NA
TGTGCCAGCAGCTCGGGGACTAGCGGGAGGGTCTACGAGCAGTACTTC	CASSSGTSGRVYEQYF	TRBV7-9	TRBJ2-7	NA	TRBD2